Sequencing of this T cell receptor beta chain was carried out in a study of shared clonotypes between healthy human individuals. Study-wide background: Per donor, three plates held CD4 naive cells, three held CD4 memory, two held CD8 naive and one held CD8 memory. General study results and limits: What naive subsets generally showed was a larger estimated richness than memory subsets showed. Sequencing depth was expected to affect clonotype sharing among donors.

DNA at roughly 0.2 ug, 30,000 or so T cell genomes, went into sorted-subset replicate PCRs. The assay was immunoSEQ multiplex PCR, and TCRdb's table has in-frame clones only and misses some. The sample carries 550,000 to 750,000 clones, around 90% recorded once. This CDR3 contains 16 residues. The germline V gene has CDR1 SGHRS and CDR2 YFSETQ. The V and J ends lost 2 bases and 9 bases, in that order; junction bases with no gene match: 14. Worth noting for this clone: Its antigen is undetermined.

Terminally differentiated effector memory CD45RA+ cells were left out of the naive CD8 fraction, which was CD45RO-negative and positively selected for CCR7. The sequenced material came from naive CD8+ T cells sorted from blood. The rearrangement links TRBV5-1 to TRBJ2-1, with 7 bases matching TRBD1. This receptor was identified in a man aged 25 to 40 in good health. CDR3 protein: CASSFWQDWTGSEQFF. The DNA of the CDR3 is TGCGCCAGCAGCTTTTGGCAGGATTGGACAGGTAGTGAGCAGTTCTTC. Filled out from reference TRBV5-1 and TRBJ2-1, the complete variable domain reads KAGVTQTPRYLIKTRGQQVTLSCSPISGHRSVSWYQQTPGQGLQFLFEYFSETQRNKGNFPGRFSGRQFSNSRSEMNVSTLELGDSALYLCASSFWQDWTGSEQFFGPGTRLTVL.